This section outlines one TCR beta chain sequence together with its context. The antigen is undetermined. The study pooled second doses at about 4 or about 12 weeks. The table came from immunoSEQ multiplex PCR; TCRdb's copy has only in-frame clones and leaves some out. Among 150,000 to 200,000 clones listed, more than 75% were seen once. The record originates from a study of T cell responses to AZD1222 COVID-19 vaccine. Study-level findings and limits: Spike-specific TCR depth and breadth grew after two AZD1222 doses. Only a handful of individuals given AZD1222 were seropositive at baseline.

Germline V lookup: CDR1 SGHRS, CDR2 YFSETQ. This CDR3 comprises 17 residues. J gave up 2 bases and V 4 bases, and 13 bases lay outside the gene matches. This sequence joins TRBV5-1 and TRBJ2-5; 8 bases map to TRBD2. The clonotype was recovered from an adult who received the AZD1222 COVID-19 vaccine. Sequencing was performed on peripheral blood, taken 28 days after the second AZD1222 dose. The chain's CDR3 is CASSPPGGSGIQETQYF. CDR3 sequence (DNA): TGCGCCAGCAGCCCTCCGGGGGGGAGCGGGATTCAAGAGACCCAGTACTTC.